The next 8 T cell receptor beta chains were all read from a single sample in a study of T cell responses to AZD1222 COVID-19 vaccine. Sequenced by immunoSEQ multiplex PCR; TCRdb stores in-frame clones only, minus some. The repertoire includes tens of thousands of clones, about 78% of them detected once, and 20% to 25% sits in the top ten. Sequences were derived from peripheral blood, sampled on day 0 of AZD1222 vaccination. All receptors come from an adult in good health.

The chain is built from TRBV7-2 and TRBJ2-5; 10 positions match TRBD2. Looked up from germline, CDR1 is SGHTA and CDR2 is FQGNSA. This CDR3 has 17 amino acids. Trimming took 2 bases from V and 2 from J; bases not matched to a gene: 8. CDR3 nucleotide sequence: TGTGCCAGCAGCTTAAGTGCAACTAGCGGGAAGCAAGAGACCCAGTACTTC. Translated: CASSLSATSGKQETQYF.

This clone has only a few counts. This chain links TRBV28 with TRBJ1-6; tentative D call: TRBD1 (5 bases). The CDR3 is made up of 15 amino acids. Germline V gives CDR1 MDHEN, CDR2 SYDVKM. With 3 bases removed from V and 7 bases from J, the gap between germline ends came to 13 bases. CDR3 amino acids: CASSFLDRLNSPLHF. The DNA for the CDR3 is TGTGCCAGCAGTTTTTTAGACAGATTAAATTCACCCCTCCACTTT. Based on the CDR3 plus reference TRBV28 and TRBJ1-6, the full variable domain is DVKVTQSSRYLVKRTGEKVFLECVQDMDHENMFWYRQDPGLGLRLIYFSYDVKMKEKGDIPEGYSVSREKKERFSLILESASTNQTSMYLCASSFLDRLNSPLHFGNGTRLTVT.

The genes are TRBV5-1 and TRBJ2-2; no clear D gene. The CDR3 contains 14 residues. Between the trimmed V and J ends, which lost 1 base and 1 base, there was a span of 5 bases. The germline gives CDR1 SGHRS, CDR2 YFSETQ. The CDR3 reads CASSLNGNTGELFF. DNA for the CDR3: TGCGCCAGCAGCTTGAACGGGAACACCGGGGAGCTGTTTTTT.

J is TRBJ1-5 and V is TRBV6-5; TRBD1 might be the D (5 bases). This CDR3 region has 12 residues. Germline CDR1 and CDR2: MNHEY and SVGAGI. Trimming removed 6 bases from V and 6 bases from J, with 9 bases in between. The CDR3 DNA is TGTGCCAGCAGGCCGGGGGGTCAGCCCCAGCATTTT. Translating it yields CASRPGGQPQHF.

V usage is TRBV18 and J usage is TRBJ2-2, with TRBD2 identical over 7 bases. Germline V gene lookup returns CDR1 KGHSH and CDR2 LQKENI. The CDR3 length is 15 residues. V lost 3 bases and J lost 3; bases outside the gene matches: 4. The DNA for the CDR3 is TGTGCCAGCTCACCGGGACTACCGGACACCGGGGAGCTGTTTTTT. Translation: CASSPGLPDTGELFF.

This rearrangement joins TRBV29-1 to TRBJ2-1; no reliable D call. This CDR3 is built from 13 residues. Germline V lookup: CDR1 SQVTM, CDR2 ANQGSEA. Trimming stripped 7 bases from V and 4 bases from J, with 14 bases between. The CDR3 here is CSERTDVYNEQFF. The CDR3, as DNA: TGCAGCGAACGTACGGACGTTTACAATGAGCAGTTCTTC.

The chain couples TRBV5-4 to TRBJ2-7, with 10 bases fitting TRBD1. The CDR3 is 13 residues long. V lost 4 bases to trimming and J lost 5 bases; unmatched junction nucleotides: 3. CDR1 SGHNT and CDR2 YYREEE come from the germline V gene (reference sequence). The CDR3 region has the DNA TGTGCCAGCAGCCGGGACAGGGGCCACGAGCAGTACTTC. This sequence encodes CASSRDRGHEQYF.

The V and J genes are TRBV18 and TRBJ2-2; no clear D gene. The CDR3 spans 16 residues. CDR1 and CDR2 (germline): KGHSH, LQKENI. V gave up 2 bases and J gave up 0 bases, with 10 bases separating them. Here the CDR3 reads CASSPIVDSNTGELFF. CDR3 in DNA: TGTGCCAGCTCACCAATAGTGGATTCGAACACCGGGGAGCTGTTTTTT.